This T cell receptor (beta chain) was captured by sequencing in a study of glioma-infiltrating T cells. General study points: CDR3 overlap between tissue and blood was very small.

Using RNA template, CDR3s of TCR alpha and beta were amplified with iRepertoire arm-PCR. MiXCR, applied by TCRdb to the multiplex PCR reads, yields one record per CDR3 protein. This table has about 110,000 distinct CDR3 sequences, 25% appearing once. This clonotype was seen many times. Its target is not known. V was cut by 6 bases and J by 4 bases, with 8 bases left in between. In germline, CDR1 is SGHTA, CDR2 FQGNSA. CDR3 length: 12 residues. The sample comprised glioma tissue, nonneoplastic brain tissue, or PBMCs (not recorded which). The clonotype originates from a human donor with low-grade glioma or glioblastoma, undergoing nonglioma brain surgery, or in good health (not recorded which). The chain has TRBV7-2 and TRBJ2-3, with D unclear. The CDR3 sequence is CASRTFADTQYF. For the CDR3, the DNA is TGTGCCAGCAGAACTTTCGCAGATACGCAGTATTTT.